The rows below give T cell receptor beta chains drawn from one sample of a study of T cells after yellow fever vaccination. TCRdb reanalysed the 5' RACE reads using MiXCR and keeps one entry per CDR3 protein. Of about 330,000 distinct CDR3 sequences detected, over 4% appear once; the ten largest clones hold around 23%. Source: PBMCs, taken 5 days after the yellow fever booster vaccination. The receptors shown here come from a man aged 18 to 29 who received the YFV17D yellow fever vaccine. CDR3s include the opening cysteine and the closing phenylalanine or tryptophan. The D gene is left open where the match is weak. Expanded clones get a size class; other rows say once, few or many, or leave the size out.

size | J | V | D | DNA | CDR3
many | TRBJ2-7 | TRBV20-1 | . | TGCAGTGCTAGAGAACATAAGACGGGCGAGCAGTACTTC | CSAREHKTGEQYF
few | TRBJ1-1 | TRBV29-1 | . | TGCAGCGTTACCTACTTGGGGGCCCCGAACACTGAAGCTTTCTTT | CSVTYLGAPNTEAFF
few | TRBJ1-5 | TRBV6-6 | . | TGTGCCAGCAGTCCAAATTTTAATCAGCCCCAGCATTTT | CASSPNFNQPQHF
many | TRBJ2-3 | TRBV4-3 | . | TGCGCCAGCAGCCAAGAGGCAGGGGCGTACACAGATACGCAGTATTTT | CASSQEAGAYTDTQYF
few | TRBJ2-5 | TRBV7-8 | . | TGTGCCAGCGACCCGCGGGAGACCCAGTACTTC | CASDPRETQYF
few | TRBJ2-2 | TRBV7-3 | TRBD1 | TGTGCCAGCAGCCCGGGGCGCAGGGGGTTCGGCGTAGGCGGGGAGCTGTTTTTT | CASSPGRRGFGVGGELFF
. | TRBJ2-1 | TRBV7-6 | . | TGTGCCAGCAGTTACAGCGTGTGGGGGTCCTACAATGAGCAGTTCTTC | CASSYSVWGSYNEQFF
medium-sized | TRBJ2-3 | TRBV7-8 | . | TGTGCCAGCAGCCTTCGTGCCGGGTCAGATACGCAGTATTTT | CASSLRAGSDTQYF
. | TRBJ2-5 | TRBV19 | . | TGTTCCAGTAGTATTAGGTTCGGGGAGACCCAGTACTTC | CSSSIRFGETQYF
few | TRBJ1-1 | TRBV6-2/TRBV6-3 | . | TGTGCCAGCTTTCCCCTACAGGTCATGTGGACTGAAGCTTTCTTT | CASFPLQVMWTEAFF
many | TRBJ2-3 | TRBV5-4 | . | TGTGCCAGCAGCGAAATCGCGGGGTCAGATACGCAGTATTTT | CASSEIAGSDTQYF
. | TRBJ2-5 | TRBV7-9 | . | TGTGCCAGCAGCTTAAATTGGTTGGCAGGGGAAGAGACCCAGTACTTC | CASSLNWLAGEETQYF
many | TRBJ2-3 | TRBV7-8 | . | TGTGCCAGCAGCTTAGGAGCCTCTTATACGCAGTATTTT | CASSLGASYTQYF
. | TRBJ2-3 | TRBV6-2/TRBV6-3 | TRBD2 | TGTGCCAGCAGATCCTTCCTAGCGGGGGTCGGCACAGATACGCAGTATTTT | CASRSFLAGVGTDTQYF
. | TRBJ1-4 | TRBV19 | TRBD1 | TGTGCCAGTAGGCCCCAGTTACAGGGGACTAATGAAAAACTGTTTTTT | CASRPQLQGTNEKLFF
few | TRBJ1-5 | TRBV12-3/TRBV12-4 | . | TGTGCCAGCAGTCGTTTAGGGGCGCAAGAAGGGGAGCCCCAGCATTTT | CASSRLGAQEGEPQHF
few | TRBJ2-3 | TRBV4-3 | . | TGCGCCAGCAGCCAAGATCGGCCGGCCCGTAGCACAGATACGCAGTATTTT | CASSQDRPARSTDTQYF
. | TRBJ2-3 | TRBV28 | TRBD2 | TGTGCCAGCAGTCAGACTAGCGGTACGCAGTATTTT | CASSQTSGTQYF
many | TRBJ1-1 | TRBV6-2/TRBV6-3 | TRBD1 | TGTGCCAGCAGTTACAAGACAGGGGCCACTGAAGCTTTCTTT | CASSYKTGATEAFF
few | TRBJ1-2 | TRBV27 | . | TGTGCCAGCAGTTCCTACAGGGATAACTATGGCTACACCTTC | CASSSYRDNYGYTF
few | TRBJ2-3 | TRBV4-3 | . | TGCGCCAGCAGCCAAGACGACTCGGGTACGCAGTATTTT | CASSQDDSGTQYF
. | TRBJ2-5 | TRBV4-3 | TRBD2 | TGCGCCAGCAGCCAAGTTCCCACTAGCGGGGGGAGAGAGGGAGAGACCCAGTACTTC | CASSQVPTSGGREGETQYF
few | TRBJ2-3 | TRBV5-1 | . | TGCGCCAGCAGCTTGTTCACTCGCGCAGATACGCAGTATTTT | CASSLFTRADTQYF
many | TRBJ2-3 | TRBV11-2 | TRBD2 | TGTGCCAGCAGCTTAGGAGCGGGGGTGGGAAATACGCAGTATTTT | CASSLGAGVGNTQYF